The present T cell receptor beta chain was sequenced within a study of beta chain features in type 1 diabetes. Across the study: Cell yields, gender and age were comparable in patients and healthy donors. In all, around 100,000,000 sorted cells from all samples were analyzed. Findings and caveats of the study: VDJ junctions from type 1 diabetes patients carried fewer insertions and larger deletions.

The sequenced template was cDNA made from the entire isolated RNA. The protocol was immunoSEQ multiplex PCR, while the TCRdb copy is restricted to in-frame clones and leaves out a portion. The data contain approximately 340,000 clones, approximately 16% of them singletons. CDR3 length: 13 residues. Germline values: CDR1 MNHEY, CDR2 SVGAGI. V lost 0 bases and J 3 bases, leaving 6 bases between the germline ends. A few counts support this clone. Its antigen is not identified. J is TRBJ2-7 and V is TRBV6-5, with D maybe TRBD2 (5 bases). The sample was naive CD4+ T cells from blood. The clonotype comes from a young woman in good health. The CDR3 DNA follows: TGTGCCAGCAGTTACTCCGAGGGCTACGAGCAGTACTTC. Translated, it gives CASSYSEGYEQYF.